These T cell receptor beta chains were read from a single sample in a study of blood T cell repertoires in COVID-19. Repertoires were generated with immunoSEQ multiplex PCR, while TCRdb's copy carries only in-frame clones and drops some. The sample includes a few hundred thousand clones, roughly 89% of them seen just once. Sequenced material: PBMCs or T cells enriched from blood (not recorded which). These receptors were collected from a woman in her fifties or sixties who had recovered from COVID-19. CDR3s include the opening cysteine and the closing phenylalanine or tryptophan. Fields, in order: clone size, V gene, D gene, J gene, CDR3 protein, CDR3 DNA. D genes are given only for firm matches. Clone size appears in some rows only: once, few, many, or a class for an expanded clone.

size: NA
V: TRBV5-5
D: NA
J: TRBJ2-7
CDR3: CASSLGQGNGYEQYF
DNA: TGTGCCAGCAGCTTAGGGCAGGGGAACGGCTACGAGCAGTACTTC

size: NA
V: TRBV7-9
D: TRBD1
J: TRBJ1-1
CDR3: CASSSTGGTNTEAFF
DNA: TGTGCCAGCAGCTCCACAGGGGGAACGAACACTGAAGCTTTCTTT

size: once
V: TRBV7-2
D: NA
J: TRBJ2-1
CDR3: CASSLESSVRGEQFF
DNA: TGTGCCAGCAGCTTAGAATCCAGCGTAAGGGGGGAGCAGTTCTTC

size: NA
V: TRBV12-3/TRBV12-4
D: NA
J: TRBJ1-6
CDR3: CASSWEPNSPLHF
DNA: TGTGCCAGCAGTTGGGAGCCCAATTCACCCCTCCACTTT

size: NA
V: TRBV28
D: NA
J: TRBJ1-1
CDR3: CASSFGSRNTEAFF
DNA: TGTGCCAGCAGTTTCGGTAGCCGAAACACTGAAGCTTTCTTT

size: NA
V: TRBV12-3/TRBV12-4
D: NA
J: TRBJ1-3
CDR3: CASSLRNTIYF
DNA: TGTGCCAGCAGTCTCCGGAACACCATATATTTT

size: NA
V: TRBV2
D: TRBD1
J: TRBJ2-4
CDR3: CASRGHHPGQGASRDIQYF
DNA: TGTGCCAGCAGGGGACACCACCCGGGACAGGGGGCAAGTAGGGACATTCAGTACTTC

size: once
V: TRBV19
D: NA
J: TRBJ1-5
CDR3: CATGGPGQPQHF
DNA: TGTGCCACGGGGGGGCCCGGGCAGCCCCAGCATTTT

size: NA
V: TRBV7-9
D: TRBD1
J: TRBJ1-2
CDR3: CASSPVVDRAHGYTF
DNA: TGTGCCAGCAGCCCCGTCGTGGACAGGGCCCATGGCTACACCTTC

size: NA
V: TRBV7-6
D: TRBD1
J: TRBJ2-6
CDR3: CASSSWTGLGSGANVLTF
DNA: TGTGCCAGCAGCTCGTGGACAGGGCTTGGCTCTGGGGCCAACGTCCTGACTTTC

size: NA
V: TRBV11-3
D: NA
J: TRBJ2-7
CDR3: CASSPSTGNGEQYF
DNA: TGTGCCAGCAGCCCAAGTACAGGGAATGGCGAGCAGTACTTC

size: NA
V: TRBV24-1
D: NA
J: TRBJ1-6
CDR3: CATTLRMPQGFRHF
DNA: TGTGCCACCACCCTGAGAATGCCACAGGGCTTTCGCCACTTT

size: NA
V: TRBV13
D: TRBD1
J: TRBJ1-4
CDR3: CASSRDRGNEKLFF
DNA: TGTGCCAGCAGCAGGGACAGGGGTAATGAAAAACTGTTTTTT

size: NA
V: TRBV5-1
D: NA
J: TRBJ2-1
CDR3: CASSTADPRNEQFF
DNA: TGCGCCAGCAGCACGGCGGATCCGCGGAATGAGCAGTTCTTC

size: NA
V: TRBV3-1/TRBV3-2
D: NA
J: TRBJ1-6
CDR3: CASSQEYSSSPLHF
DNA: TGTGCCAGCAGCCAAGAGTACTCTAGTTCACCCCTCCACTTT

size: NA
V: TRBV5-5
D: TRBD2
J: TRBJ2-1
CDR3: CASSLGLAGSNEQFF
DNA: TGTGCCAGCAGCTTGGGACTAGCGGGAAGCAATGAGCAGTTCTTC

size: NA
V: TRBV6-5
D: NA
J: TRBJ2-1
CDR3: CASNPGQVYNEQFF
DNA: TGTGCCAGTAACCCGGGACAAGTCTACAATGAGCAGTTCTTC

size: NA
V: TRBV2
D: NA
J: TRBJ2-7
CDR3: CASSELEALEQYF
DNA: TGTGCCAGCAGTGAACTCGAGGCCCTCGAGCAGTACTTC

size: NA
V: TRBV3-1/TRBV3-2
D: TRBD2
J: TRBJ2-7
CDR3: CASSGASIPGLAYEQYF
DNA: TGTGCCAGCAGCGGAGCGAGTATACCGGGACTAGCTTACGAGCAGTACTTC

size: NA
V: TRBV28
D: TRBD1
J: TRBJ1-5
CDR3: CASRPTGSSQPQHF
DNA: TGTGCCAGCAGACCGACAGGGAGCAGTCAGCCCCAGCATTTT

size: once
V: TRBV7-9
D: TRBD1
J: TRBJ2-2
CDR3: CASSLNRGLGTGELFF
DNA: TGTGCCAGCAGCTTGAACAGGGGGTTGGGCACCGGGGAGCTGTTTTTT

size: NA
V: TRBV12-3/TRBV12-4
D: TRBD1
J: TRBJ1-3
CDR3: CASRPDRAPAYF
DNA: TGTGCCAGCAGACCAGACAGGGCTCCCGCATATTTT

size: NA
V: TRBV13
D: NA
J: TRBJ2-5
CDR3: CASKTRDIQETQYF
DNA: TGTGCCAGCAAGACCCGGGACATTCAAGAGACCCAGTACTTC

size: once
V: TRBV5-1
D: TRBD1
J: TRBJ1-1
CDR3: CASSWDRGAPTEAFF
DNA: TGCGCCAGCAGCTGGGACAGGGGGGCCCCCACTGAAGCTTTCTTT

size: few
V: TRBV18
D: NA
J: TRBJ1-2
CDR3: CASSPLVSVDGYTF
DNA: TGTGCCAGCTCACCCCTCGTTTCGGTGGATGGCTACACCTTC

size: NA
V: TRBV7-9
D: TRBD1
J: TRBJ1-3
CDR3: CASILTISDRGSGNTIYF
DNA: TGTGCCAGCATCCTTACGATTAGTGACAGGGGTTCTGGAAACACCATATATTTT

size: NA
V: TRBV14
D: NA
J: TRBJ2-4
CDR3: CASSQSDSKNIQYF
DNA: TGTGCCAGCAGCCAAAGCGACAGCAAAAACATTCAGTACTTC

size: NA
V: TRBV30
D: TRBD1
J: TRBJ1-1
CDR3: CAWATGVNTEAFF
DNA: TGTGCCTGGGCCACAGGGGTGAACACTGAAGCTTTCTTT

size: NA
V: TRBV7-2
D: NA
J: TRBJ2-3
CDR3: CASSGRGAVDTQYF
DNA: TGTGCCAGCAGCGGCCGGGGGGCGGTGGATACGCAGTATTTT

size: NA
V: TRBV19
D: TRBD1
J: TRBJ1-5
CDR3: CASSKGQGFDQPQHF
DNA: TGTGCCAGTAGTAAGGGACAGGGGTTCGATCAGCCCCAGCATTTT

size: NA
V: TRBV9
D: NA
J: TRBJ1-4
CDR3: CASSVGQGNEKLFF
DNA: TGTGCCAGCAGCGTTGGGCAGGGTAATGAAAAACTGTTTTTT

size: NA
V: TRBV6-5
D: TRBD1
J: TRBJ1-6
CDR3: CASSYASGQGGSPLHF
DNA: TGTGCCAGCAGTTACGCCTCGGGACAGGGAGGTTCACCCCTCCACTTT

size: NA
V: TRBV15
D: NA
J: TRBJ1-3
CDR3: CATSRDLGRGNTIYF
DNA: TGTGCCACCAGCAGAGATCTGGGGAGGGGAAACACCATATATTTT

size: NA
V: TRBV4-2
D: NA
J: TRBJ2-7
CDR3: CASSQGLAGEQYF
DNA: TGTGCCAGCAGCCAAGGGCTAGCAGGCGAGCAGTACTTC

size: NA
V: TRBV27
D: NA
J: TRBJ1-2
CDR3: CASSLTGLYGYTF
DNA: TGTGCCAGCAGTTTGACTGGCCTTTATGGCTACACCTTC

size: NA
V: TRBV2
D: TRBD2
J: TRBJ2-7
CDR3: CASSGGLAGFPYEQYF
DNA: TGTGCCAGCAGTGGGGGACTAGCGGGTTTCCCCTACGAGCAGTACTTC

size: NA
V: TRBV28
D: NA
J: TRBJ2-1
CDR3: CASTLGGGYNEQFF
DNA: TGTGCCAGCACCTTAGGGGGGGGCTACAATGAGCAGTTCTTC

size: NA
V: TRBV7-2
D: TRBD1
J: TRBJ1-2
CDR3: CASSSSRGPFGYTF
DNA: TGTGCCAGCAGCTCCTCCAGGGGGCCCTTTGGCTACACCTTC

size: NA
V: TRBV25-1
D: NA
J: TRBJ2-1
CDR3: CASSEKYLSSYNEQFF
DNA: TGTGCCAGCAGTGAAAAATATCTTAGCTCCTACAATGAGCAGTTCTTC

size: NA
V: TRBV27
D: NA
J: TRBJ1-6
CDR3: CASTGSYNSPLHF
DNA: TGTGCCAGCACGGGGTCCTATAATTCACCCCTCCACTTT

size: few
V: TRBV7-2
D: TRBD2
J: TRBJ2-3
CDR3: CASSLEARGGFGDTQYF
DNA: TGTGCCAGCAGCTTAGAGGCGCGGGGGGGCTTCGGAGATACGCAGTATTTT

size: NA
V: TRBV19
D: NA
J: TRBJ1-2
CDR3: CASSISGVPGYTF
DNA: TGTGCCAGTAGTATATCAGGGGTCCCTGGCTACACCTTC

size: few
V: TRBV28
D: NA
J: TRBJ1-2
CDR3: CASNQVSFYGYTF
DNA: TGTGCCAGCAATCAGGTTTCGTTCTATGGCTACACCTTC

size: NA
V: TRBV10-1
D: NA
J: TRBJ1-1
CDR3: CASRDLGDSDTEAFF
DNA: TGCGCCAGCAGGGACCTAGGGGATTCGGACACTGAAGCTTTCTTT

size: once
V: TRBV3-1/TRBV3-2
D: TRBD2
J: TRBJ2-2
CDR3: CASSQRLAYGGELFF
DNA: TGTGCCAGCAGCCAACGACTAGCCTACGGCGGGGAGCTGTTTTTT

size: NA
V: TRBV19
D: TRBD1
J: TRBJ1-1
CDR3: CASSIGGQVMNTEAFF
DNA: TGTGCCAGTAGTATAGGGGGACAGGTGATGAACACTGAAGCTTTCTTT

size: once
V: TRBV28
D: TRBD1
J: TRBJ1-5
CDR3: CASGKDRAHQPQHF
DNA: TGTGCCAGCGGAAAGGACAGGGCTCATCAGCCCCAGCATTTT

size: NA
V: TRBV29-1
D: NA
J: TRBJ1-2
CDR3: CSVERDDGYTF
DNA: TGCAGCGTTGAGAGGGATGATGGCTACACCTTC

size: NA
V: TRBV6-5
D: NA
J: TRBJ2-2
CDR3: CASSTGTGELFF
DNA: TGTGCCAGCAGCACGGGGACCGGGGAGCTGTTTTTT

size: few
V: TRBV7-9
D: TRBD1
J: TRBJ1-1
CDR3: CASSRTLSRQGRNTEAFF
DNA: TGTGCCAGCAGCCGAACCTTGTCGCGACAGGGGCGGAACACTGAAGCTTTCTTT

size: NA
V: TRBV4-1
D: NA
J: TRBJ1-4
CDR3: CASSQDPPTGLDEKLFF
DNA: TGCGCCAGCAGCCAAGATCCGCCGACGGGGTTGGATGAAAAACTGTTTTTT

size: NA
V: TRBV27
D: NA
J: TRBJ2-4
CDR3: CASSSGSSAKNIQYF
DNA: TGTGCCAGCAGTTCGGGGTCTTCGGCCAAAAACATTCAGTACTTC

size: NA
V: TRBV19
D: NA
J: TRBJ1-2
CDR3: CATSRGTPNGYTF
DNA: TGTGCCACCTCTCGTGGGACACCCAACGGCTACACCTTC